The 21 T cell receptor beta chains given below trace back to one sample, sequenced in a study of T cell changes during pregnancy in multiple sclerosis. Some clones are missing from TCRdb's copy, which holds only in-frame ones; the method was immunoSEQ multiplex PCR. Seen here are some 37,000 clones, approximately 91% observed once, and the top ten hold 10% to 12%. Sequencing was performed on CD8+ T cells from peripheral blood mononuclear cells, taken in the third trimester of pregnancy. These receptors were taken from a female donor with multiple sclerosis, enrolled in a pregnancy study.

The J gene is TRBJ2-3, the V gene TRBV9, with a tentative D call TRBD2 (5 bases). Between the trimmed V and J ends, which lost 4 bases and 1 base, there was a span of 16 bases. Germline V gene sequence: CDR1 SGDLS, CDR2 YYNGEE. This CDR3 is 16 amino acids long. CDR3 region: CASSSTPLGGTDTQYF. The DNA for the CDR3 is TGTGCCAGCAGCTCTACGCCGTTGGGAGGCACAGATACGCAGTATTTT.

This chain links TRBV28 with TRBJ1-6; TRBD1 might be the D (5 bases). Looked up from germline, CDR1 is MDHEN and CDR2 is SYDVKM. Trimming shortened V by 6 bases and J by 12 bases, and 15 bases separated the two germline ends. The CDR3 consists of 13 residues. CDR3 sequence reads: CASSLGQGVPLHF. For the CDR3, the DNA is TGTGCCAGCAGCCTCGGCCAAGGGGTACCCCTCCACTTT. Full variable domain (outside the CDR3, taken from reference TRBV28 and TRBJ1-6): DVKVTQSSRYLVKRTGEKVFLECVQDMDHENMFWYRQDPGLGLRLIYFSYDVKMKEKGDIPEGYSVSREKKERFSLILESASTNQTSMYLCASSLGQGVPLHFGNGTRLTVT.

The V and J genes are TRBV10-3 and TRBJ2-3; tentatively, D is TRBD2 (5 bases). This CDR3 spans 16 amino acids. CDR1 and CDR2 from the germline V gene are ENHRY and SYGVKD. With 2 bases removed from V and 0 bases from J, the gap between germline ends came to 12 bases. CDR3 region: CAISEKGGLSTDTQYF. CDR3 coding DNA: TGTGCCATCAGTGAGAAGGGCGGGCTAAGCACAGATACGCAGTATTTT.

This clone ranks as medium-sized. The chain uses TRBV6-5 and TRBJ1-1; perhaps TRBD1 as D (5 bases). From germline, CDR1 is MNHEY and CDR2 SVGAGI. This CDR3 region has 14 residues. V lost 5 bases and J 1 base, leaving 11 bases between the germline ends. Here the CDR3 DNA reads TGTGCCAGCAGTCAGACAGAAACGAACACTGAAGCTTTCTTT. Translated, it gives CASSQTETNTEAFF.

The rearrangement uses TRBV10-3 and TRBJ2-2; 10 nucleotides align to TRBD2. Trimming removed 0 bases from V and 4 bases from J; junction bases left unmatched: 8. Germline-derived CDR1 and CDR2 are ENHRY and SYGVKD. The CDR3 is 18 amino acids. The CDR3 region is CAISESIGLAGATGELFF. In DNA, the CDR3 is TGTGCCATCAGTGAGTCAATAGGGCTAGCGGGGGCCACCGGGGAGCTGTTTTTT.

The gene calls are TRBV19 and TRBJ1-2; 7 bases fit TRBD1. The V segment lost 5 bases and the J segment 4 bases; nucleotides outside the gene matches: 7. The CDR3 loop spans 14 amino acids. Germline CDR1 is LNHDA and CDR2 is SQIVND (reference sequence). The CDR3 here is CASSYTGATYGYTF. The CDR3, as DNA: TGTGCCAGTAGTTATACAGGGGCAACCTATGGCTACACCTTC.

The rearrangement joins TRBV6-6 to TRBJ2-5; 7 bases line up with TRBD1. The CDR3 length is 13 residues. Trimming removed 5 bases from V and 3 bases from J; junction bases left unmatched: 3. Per the germline V gene, CDR1 is MNHNY and CDR2 is SVGAGI (reference sequence). In DNA, the CDR3 is TGTGCCAGCAGTGGGACAGTAAAAGAGACCCAGTACTTC. Its translation is CASSGTVKETQYF.

The chain recombines TRBV6-1 with TRBJ2-7; 9 bases are a match to TRBD1. The germline V gene has CDR1 MNHNS and CDR2 SASEGT. Unmatched junction bases numbered 9, after V lost 0 bases and J lost 3 bases. CDR3 size: 17 residues. Written as DNA, the CDR3 is TGTGCCAGCAGTGAAGCGGGGGCCGGGACAGGGAACTACGAGCAGTACTTC. It is translated as CASSEAGAGTGNYEQYF.

The V and J genes are TRBV4-3 and TRBJ1-1, with D maybe TRBD1 (5 bases). V was pared by 3 bases and J by 10 bases, with 18 bases between. Germline V gene data show CDR1 as LGHNA and CDR2 as YSLEER. This CDR3 comprises 14 residues. CDR3 nucleotide sequence: TGCGCCAGCAGCCAGCTGCCGCAACGGGGGGGAGCTTTCTTT. Protein sequence: CASSQLPQRGGAFF.

This clone was observed once. The V and J genes are TRBV7-9 and TRBJ1-1; D is undetermined. In germline, CDR1 is SEHNR, CDR2 FQNEAQ (reference sequence). The CDR3 has 13 residues. Trimming took off 5 bases at V and 1 base at J, with 8 bases between the two ends. The CDR3 loop is CASSPTENTEAFF. The CDR3 DNA follows: TGTGCCAGCAGCCCGACTGAGAACACTGAAGCTTTCTTT.

V and J are TRBV13 and TRBJ1-3, with 10 bases fitting TRBD1. J lost 3 bases, V lost 5 bases, and 4 bases had no gene match. Germline CDR1 and CDR2: PRHDT and FYEKMQ (reference sequence). The CDR3 runs to 15 residues. Here the CDR3 DNA reads TGTGCCAGCAGCGGAGACAGGGGGCATGGAAACACCATATATTTT. It translates to CASSGDRGHGNTIYF.

This clone has just one count. The J gene is TRBJ2-7, the V gene TRBV5-1, with TRBD1 matching 7 bases. The CDR3 sequence is 16 residues long. After removal of 0 bases from V and 3 bases from J, the junction contained 9 bases not matched to a gene. Germline V lookup: CDR1 SGHRS, CDR2 YFSETQ. The CDR3 bases are TGCGCCAGCAGCTTGGAAGCAGGGGGATCTATCTACGAGCAGTACTTC. Translation gives CASSLEAGGSIYEQYF.

The CDR3 DNA reads as TGTGCCAGCATAGATGGGGCCGGTCCACCCGCCGACAATGAGCAGTTCTTC. This sequence encodes CASIDGAGPPADNEQFF. The V call is TRBV7-9, the J call TRBJ2-1; maybe TRBD1 (5 bases). The V gene's germline CDR1 is SEHNR and CDR2 FQNEAQ (reference sequence). This CDR3 region has 17 residues. With 7 bases removed from V and 5 bases from J, the gap between germline ends came to 24 bases.

This chain uses TRBV5-1 with TRBJ2-1, with D possibly being TRBD2 (5 bases). Germline V gene lookup returns CDR1 SGHRS and CDR2 YFSETQ. This CDR3 comprises 17 residues. The V end was cut by 3 bases, the J end by 8 bases, with 24 bases between. CDR3 in DNA: TGCGCCAGCAGCTGGGCCGAGGGCGCGAACTTTTTGTATGAGCAGTTCTTC. Residues: CASSWAEGANFLYEQFF.

CDR3 amino acids: CASSLGKPGQGVQETQYF. CDR3 bases: TGTGCCAGCAGCCTTGGTAAACCGGGACAGGGGGTCCAAGAGACCCAGTACTTC. The genes are TRBV5-4 and TRBJ2-5; 11 bases are shared with TRBD1. J lost 1 base, V lost 4 bases, and 12 bases had no gene match. Germline V gene sequence: CDR1 SGHNT, CDR2 YYREEE (reference sequence). The CDR3 totals 18 residues.

V usage is TRBV5-1 and J usage is TRBJ2-1; TRBD2 matches 11 bases. The CDR3 spans 15 residues. CDR1 and CDR2 (germline): SGHRS, YFSETQ. The V gene end was trimmed by 4 bases and the J gene end by 9 bases; junction bases not matched to a gene: 9. The CDR3 sequence: CASSLNLAGGGEQFF. The DNA for the CDR3 is TGCGCCAGCAGCCTGAATCTAGCGGGAGGAGGTGAGCAGTTCTTC.

The V and J genes are TRBV27 and TRBJ1-5; D unresolved. Germline assignment: CDR1 MNHEY and CDR2 SMNVEV (reference sequence). There are 13 residues in the CDR3. Trimming removed 0 bases at V and 6 bases at J, with 6 bases between. Here the CDR3 DNA reads TGTGCCAGCAGTTTATCGAACAGTCAGCCCCAGCATTTT. This codes for CASSLSNSQPQHF.

This clone occurred once. The chain employs TRBV27 and TRBJ2-1, with TRBD2 matching over 9 bases. CDR1 and CDR2 (germline): MNHEY, SMNVEV (reference sequence). The trim removed 3 bases at V and 7 bases at J, leaving 4 bases unmatched. There are 14 residues in the CDR3. The CDR3 spells CASSLGTSRNEQFF. CDR3 sequence (DNA): TGTGCCAGCAGTTTGGGGACTAGCAGGAATGAGCAGTTCTTC.

The V call is TRBV30, the J call TRBJ2-7, with D possibly TRBD1 on 5 matching bases. The ends were cut back, 3 bases at V and 2 bases at J, with 14 bases in the middle. Germline V gene lookup returns CDR1 GTSNPN and CDR2 SVGIG (reference sequence). The CDR3 sequence is 14 residues long. CDR3 sequence (DNA): TGTGCCTGGAGCATCCTAGGGGTCACCTACGAGCAGTACTTC. Its protein is CAWSILGVTYEQYF.

The V call is TRBV6-1, the J call TRBJ2-7; TRBD1 aligns across 7 bases. The germline V gene has CDR1 MNHNS and CDR2 SASEGT. J was trimmed by 1 base and V by 2 bases; bases with no gene match: 5. The CDR3 covers 15 residues. The CDR3 is CASSELGDSSYEQYF. The CDR3 nucleotides read TGTGCCAGCAGTGAACTAGGGGACAGTTCCTACGAGCAGTACTTC.

The genes are TRBV4-3 and TRBJ2-1; 12 nucleotides match TRBD2. The CDR3 contains 18 residues. CDR1 LGHNA and CDR2 YSLEER come from the germline V gene. Trimming took 4 bases from V and 1 from J; bases not matched to a gene: 8. CDR3 loop: CASSRMTSGGGSYNEQFF. The CDR3 region has the DNA TGCGCCAGCAGCCGTATGACTAGCGGGGGAGGATCCTACAATGAGCAGTTCTTC.